This T cell receptor beta chain stems from a study of T-cell memory formation after mild COVID-19. Whole-study results and caveats: Researchers could not confirm that second-wave clones peaking on day 37 targeted SARS-CoV-2. Mainly CM and EM harbored the contracting CD4+ clones; mainly EMRA harbored the CD8+ ones.

Constant-segment primers served in 5'RACE that generated TCR alpha and TCR beta cDNA libraries bearing sample barcodes and UMIs. TCRdb itself ran the 5' RACE reads through MiXCR, one entry per CDR3 protein. This sample has 140,000 or so distinct CDR3 sequences; 11% to 15% occur once, and the top ten carry around 30%. The sample holds a few counts of this clonotype. Its antigen is not identified. Trimming removed 5 bases from V and 7 bases from J; junction bases left unmatched: 6. In germline, CDR1 is GTSNPN, CDR2 SVGIG (reference sequence). This CDR3 is 13 amino acids long. Source material: PBMCs or a T cell subset sorted from them (not recorded which). The receptor's source is an adult woman who had mild COVID-19 (a few samples of this study predate the infection). Cell type and time point are not known. The rearrangement uses TRBV30 and TRBJ2-1, with 9 bases matching TRBD2. CDR3 DNA: TGTGCCTGGGTTGGCGGGAGGGGGAATGAGCAGTTCTTC. This gives the protein CAWVGGRGNEQFF.